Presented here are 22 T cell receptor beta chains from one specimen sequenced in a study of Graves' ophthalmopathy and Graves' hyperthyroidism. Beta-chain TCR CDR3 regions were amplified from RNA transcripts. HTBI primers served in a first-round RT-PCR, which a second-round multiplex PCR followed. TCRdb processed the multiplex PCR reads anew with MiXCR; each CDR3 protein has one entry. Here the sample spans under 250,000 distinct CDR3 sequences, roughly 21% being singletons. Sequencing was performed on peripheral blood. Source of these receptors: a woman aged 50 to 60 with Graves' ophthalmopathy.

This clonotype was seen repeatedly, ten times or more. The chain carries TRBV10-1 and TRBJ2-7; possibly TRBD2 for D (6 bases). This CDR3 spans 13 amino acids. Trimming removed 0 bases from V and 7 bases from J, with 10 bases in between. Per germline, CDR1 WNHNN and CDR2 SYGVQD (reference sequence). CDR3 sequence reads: CASSESTRGEQYF. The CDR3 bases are TGCGCCAGCAGTGAGTCGACCCGGGGGGAGCAGTACTTC.

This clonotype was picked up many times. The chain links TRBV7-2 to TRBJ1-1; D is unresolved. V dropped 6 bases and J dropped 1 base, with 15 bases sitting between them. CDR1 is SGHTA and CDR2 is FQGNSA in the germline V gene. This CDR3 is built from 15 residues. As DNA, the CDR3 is TGTGCCAGCAGTCGCCTTGGAGGTGGGAACACTGAAGCTTTCTTT. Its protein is CASSRLGGGNTEAFF.

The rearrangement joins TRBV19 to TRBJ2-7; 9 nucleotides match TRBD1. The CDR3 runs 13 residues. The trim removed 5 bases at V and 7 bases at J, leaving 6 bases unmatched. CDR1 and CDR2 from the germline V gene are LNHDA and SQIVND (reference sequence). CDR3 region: CASSLHRGQEQYF. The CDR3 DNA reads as TGTGCCAGTAGTCTCCACAGGGGGCAGGAGCAGTACTTC.

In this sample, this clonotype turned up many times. CDR3 in amino acids: CASSPQTGAAGQPQHF. The DNA for the CDR3 is TGTGCCAGCAGTCCTCAGACAGGGGCCGCGGGACAGCCCCAGCATTTT. The chain carries TRBV12-3 or TRBV12-4 and TRBJ1-5; TRBD1 matches at 8 bases. The V gene end was trimmed by 5 bases and the J gene end by 7 bases; junction bases not matched to a gene: 13. This CDR3 comprises 16 residues.

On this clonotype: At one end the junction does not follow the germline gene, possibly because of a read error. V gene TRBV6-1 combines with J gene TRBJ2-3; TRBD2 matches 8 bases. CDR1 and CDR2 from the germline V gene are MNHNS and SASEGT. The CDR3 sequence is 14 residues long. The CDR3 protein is CASSEALAAETQYF. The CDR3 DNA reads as TGTGCCAGCAGTGAAGCACTAGCGGCAGAAACGCAGTATTTT.

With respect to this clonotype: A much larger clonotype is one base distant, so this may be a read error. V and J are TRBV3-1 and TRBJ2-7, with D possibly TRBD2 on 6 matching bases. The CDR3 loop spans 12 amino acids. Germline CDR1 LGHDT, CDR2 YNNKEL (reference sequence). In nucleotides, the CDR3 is TGTGCCAGCAGCCAAAGTCTAGGAGGGAGGTGCTTC. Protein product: CASSQSLGGRCF.

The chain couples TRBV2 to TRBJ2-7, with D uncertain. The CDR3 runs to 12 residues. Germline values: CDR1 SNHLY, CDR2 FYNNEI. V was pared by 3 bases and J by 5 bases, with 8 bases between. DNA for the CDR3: TGTGCCAGCAGTGATTATGGTAACGAGCAGTACTTC. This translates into CASSDYGNEQYF.

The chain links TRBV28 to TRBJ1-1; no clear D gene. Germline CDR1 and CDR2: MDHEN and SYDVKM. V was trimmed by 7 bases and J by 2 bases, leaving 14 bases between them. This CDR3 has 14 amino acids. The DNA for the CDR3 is TGTGCCAGCACCCTGGTACCCACCAACACTGAAGCTTTCTTT. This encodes CASTLVPTNTEAFF.

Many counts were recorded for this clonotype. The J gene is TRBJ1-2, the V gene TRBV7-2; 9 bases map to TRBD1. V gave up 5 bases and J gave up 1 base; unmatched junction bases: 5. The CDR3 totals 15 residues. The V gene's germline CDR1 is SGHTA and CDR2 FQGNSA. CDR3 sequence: CASSRRQGGNYGYTF. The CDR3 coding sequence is TGTGCCAGCAGCCGCCGACAGGGGGGTAACTATGGCTACACCTTC.

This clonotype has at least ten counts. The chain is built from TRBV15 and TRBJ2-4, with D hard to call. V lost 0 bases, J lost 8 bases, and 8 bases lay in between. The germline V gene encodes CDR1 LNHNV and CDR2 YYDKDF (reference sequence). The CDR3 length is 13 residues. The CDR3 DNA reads TGTGCCACCAGCAGAGATAAACAAGACATTCAGTACTTC. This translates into CATSRDKQDIQYF.

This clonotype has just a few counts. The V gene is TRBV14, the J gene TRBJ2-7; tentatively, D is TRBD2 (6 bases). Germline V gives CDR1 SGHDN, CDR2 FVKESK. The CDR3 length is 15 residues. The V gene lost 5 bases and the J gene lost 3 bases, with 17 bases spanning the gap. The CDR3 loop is CASSYDRTGVYEQYF. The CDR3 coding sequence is TGTGCCAGCAGCTATGATCGAACGGGAGTCTACGAGCAGTACTTC.

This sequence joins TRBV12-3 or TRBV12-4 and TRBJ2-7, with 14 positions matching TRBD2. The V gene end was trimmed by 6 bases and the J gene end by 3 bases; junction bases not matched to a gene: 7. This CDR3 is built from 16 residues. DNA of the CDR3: TGTGCCAGCAGGGGGACTAGCGGGAGAGTTATCTACGAGCAGTACTTC. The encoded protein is CASRGTSGRVIYEQYF.

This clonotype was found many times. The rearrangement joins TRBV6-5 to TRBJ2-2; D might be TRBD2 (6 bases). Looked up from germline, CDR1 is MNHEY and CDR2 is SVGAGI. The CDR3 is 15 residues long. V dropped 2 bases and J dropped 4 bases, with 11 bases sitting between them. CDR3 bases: TGTGCCAGCAGTTACGGGGGGTTGGGCACCGGGGAGCTGTTTTTT. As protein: CASSYGGLGTGELFF.

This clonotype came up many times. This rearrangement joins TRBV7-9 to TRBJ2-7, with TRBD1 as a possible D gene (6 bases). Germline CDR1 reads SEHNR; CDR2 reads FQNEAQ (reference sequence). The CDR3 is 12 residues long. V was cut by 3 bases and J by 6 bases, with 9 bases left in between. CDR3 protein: CASSLDSTEQYF. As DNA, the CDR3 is TGTGCCAGCAGCTTGGACAGTACCGAGCAGTACTTC.

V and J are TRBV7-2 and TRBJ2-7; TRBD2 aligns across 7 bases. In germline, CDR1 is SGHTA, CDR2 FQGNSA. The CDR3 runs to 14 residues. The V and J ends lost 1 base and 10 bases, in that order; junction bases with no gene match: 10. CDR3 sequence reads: CASSLGGGSQGQYF. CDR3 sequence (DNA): TGTGCCAGCAGCTTAGGAGGCGGGAGTCAGGGCCAGTACTTC.

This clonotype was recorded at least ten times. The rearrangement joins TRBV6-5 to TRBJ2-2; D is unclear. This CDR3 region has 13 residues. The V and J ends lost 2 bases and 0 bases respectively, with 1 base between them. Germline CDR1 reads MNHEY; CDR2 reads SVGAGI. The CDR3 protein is CASSYANTGELFF. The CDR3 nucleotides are TGTGCCAGCAGTTACGCGAACACCGGGGAGCTGTTTTTT.

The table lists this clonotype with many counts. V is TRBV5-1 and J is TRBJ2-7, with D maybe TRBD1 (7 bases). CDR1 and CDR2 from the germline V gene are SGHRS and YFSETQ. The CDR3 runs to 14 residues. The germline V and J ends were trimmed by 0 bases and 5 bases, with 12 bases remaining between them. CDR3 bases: TGCGCCAGCAGCTTGGGCAGGGGGAGGAACGAGCAGTACTTC. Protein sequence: CASSLGRGRNEQYF.

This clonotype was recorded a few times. The CDR3 region is CATSRKLAGNTGELFF. The CDR3 DNA reads as TGTGCCACCAGCAGAAAACTAGCGGGAAACACCGGGGAGCTGTTTTTT. The rearrangement joins TRBV15 to TRBJ2-2; 10 nucleotides align to TRBD2. This CDR3 comprises 16 residues. From germline, CDR1 is LNHNV and CDR2 YYDKDF (reference sequence). With 2 bases clipped from V and 2 bases from J, the junction kept 2 bases outside the gene matches.

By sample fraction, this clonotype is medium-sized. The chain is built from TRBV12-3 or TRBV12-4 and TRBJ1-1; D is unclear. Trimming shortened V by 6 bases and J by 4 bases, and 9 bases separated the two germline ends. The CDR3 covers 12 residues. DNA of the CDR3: TGTGCCAGCAGCCGCACAGTCACTGAAGCTTTCTTT. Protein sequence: CASSRTVTEAFF.

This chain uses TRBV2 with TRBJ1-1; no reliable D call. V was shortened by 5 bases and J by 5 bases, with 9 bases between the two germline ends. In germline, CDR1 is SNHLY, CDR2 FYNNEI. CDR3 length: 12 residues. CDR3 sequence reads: CASSLSRTEAFF. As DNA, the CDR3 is TGTGCCAGCAGTTTGAGCCGAACTGAAGCTTTCTTT. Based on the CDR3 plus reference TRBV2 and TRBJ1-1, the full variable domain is EPEVTQTPSHQVTQMGQEVILRCVPISNHLYFYWYRQILGQKVEFLVSFYNNEISEKSEIFDDQFSVERPDGSNFTLKIRSTKLEDSAMYFCASSLSRTEAFFGQGTRLTVV.

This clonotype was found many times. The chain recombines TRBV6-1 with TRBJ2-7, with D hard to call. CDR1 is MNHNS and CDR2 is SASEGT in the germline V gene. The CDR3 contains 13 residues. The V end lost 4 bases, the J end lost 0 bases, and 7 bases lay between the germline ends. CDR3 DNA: TGTGCCAGCAGTGTTGGGTTCTCCTACGAGCAGTACTTC. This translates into CASSVGFSYEQYF.

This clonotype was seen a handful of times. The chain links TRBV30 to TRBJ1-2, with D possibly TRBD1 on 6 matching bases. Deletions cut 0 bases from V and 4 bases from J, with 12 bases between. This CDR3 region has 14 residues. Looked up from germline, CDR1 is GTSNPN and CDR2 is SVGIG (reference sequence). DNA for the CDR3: TGTGCCTGGAGTGTTGTGGGGGCGCTCTATGGCTACACCTTC. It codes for CAWSVVGALYGYTF.